Below, one TCR beta chain is given with its context. The antigen it binds to is not known. No quality values exist for individual bases; no much larger clone is one base distant. The CDR3 regions of human TCRbeta chains were analyzed by immunosequencing. Concerning the study's data processing: Repertoire TCRs were matched against a reference library of SARS-CoV-2-specific TCRs generated with the MIRA antigen-specificity platform. Breadth was defined as the fraction of unique TCRs that were SARS-CoV-2-associated, and depth was defined as the fraction of total T cells that were SARS-CoV-2-associated. Using the MIRA data, every spike-specific TCR was mapped to the spike region that the TCR reacted to and assigned to either a CD4 or a CD8 class. Log10-transformed breadth and depth values were compared by one-way ANOVA with Sidak's multiple comparisons tests. TCRdb stores this immuneACCESS table with in-frame sequences only. Part of the clones is absent; in the studies checked, under half of the shortfall reflects unresolved V genes, and no reason is known for the rest. Clone size and V and J calls were adopted from that table, with D and trimming inferred from the DNA. The sample includes approximately 140,000 clones, with over 90% observed a single time. Of the sample, more than 0.85% is held by the ten largest clones.

The time point label for this specimen denotes: baseline before first vaccination. The meaning of the sample's treatment or condition label: meningococcal conjugate vaccine given as trial control. Vaccinee samples were obtained from the UK trials COV001 and COV002, which included a single-blind randomized controlled phase 2/3 trial of AZD1222 (ChAdOx1 nCoV-19) in healthy adults. Trial participant PBMC samples were collected at day 0 and day 28 after the second dose for TCRbeta chain sequencing. Spanning cysteine to phenylalanine, the CDR3 consists of 14 amino acids. Left in the record is the CDR3 DNA by itself, 42 bases read in frame from the first base. V sheds 4 bases and J sheds 4 bases, leaving 13 bases between their ends. Looking up the germline V gene yields CDR1 ENHRY and CDR2 SYGVKD. The record originates from a study of T cell responses to AZD1222 COVID-19 vaccine (dated by TCRdb to the early 2020s). Describing the broader study: A total of 230 to 250 trial participants underwent TCR sequencing, of whom about 210 received two doses of AZD1222 and some 26 received two doses of the MenACWY control vaccine. Trial participants were enrolled by age into subgroups of 18-55, 56-69 and 70-plus years, and roughly 150, 30 and 60 TCR-sequenced participants, respectively, were included in these subgroups. Study-wide findings and limitations: The vaccine-associated CD4 TCRs covered the entire spike protein, and the dominant responses fell in regions 160-218 and 743-854. Participants were mostly white British, with more females than males. The authors suggested clonal diversity may have been underestimated. In the small 56-69-year group, the increase in depth fell short of significance, most likely because of low power. Reportedly, almost half of the unique spike-specific TCRs recognized epitopes lying outside the regions that are mutated in the B.1.351 and B.1.1.7 variants. A significant rise in spike-specific TCR breadth and depth was observed after two AZD1222 doses relative to day 0 and relative to MenACWY recipients. Because no samples from the day 14 peak response were available, repertoires could be characterized only after the peak T cell response. Conclusions about previously exposed vaccinees are limited, since just five or six AZD1222 recipients were seropositive for SARS-CoV-2 at baseline.

Material: peripheral blood, obtained on day 0 of MenACWY control vaccination. The rearrangement combines TRBV10-3 with TRBJ2-5; matching of 5 bases hints at TRBD1 as the D gene. The TCR comes from an adult in good health. The DNA is TGTGCCATCAGTGCATCAGGGCCCGGAGAGACCCAGTACTTC. It specifies CAISASGPGETQYF.